This entry lists 18 T cell receptor beta chains sequenced from one sample in a study of T cell changes during pregnancy in multiple sclerosis. Sequencing used immunoSEQ multiplex PCR; TCRdb keeps in-frame clones, though not all of them. The sample includes roughly 32,000 clones, 80% to 90% of them seen just once. Material: CD8+ T cells from peripheral blood mononuclear cells, obtained in the third trimester of pregnancy. The receptor set was obtained from a female donor with multiple sclerosis, enrolled in a pregnancy study.

This clone was detected once. The V and J genes are TRBV11-2 and TRBJ2-1; D gene unclear. The ends were cut back, 5 bases at V and 6 bases at J, with 17 bases in the middle. The germline gives CDR1 SGHAT, CDR2 FQNNGV. The length of the CDR3 is 15 residues. Here the CDR3 reads CASSLDFSSLNEQFF. CDR3 nucleotides: TGTGCCAGCAGCCTCGACTTCTCCTCCCTCAATGAGCAGTTCTTC.

The V and J genes are TRBV7-3 and TRBJ1-2; 8 bases are a match to TRBD1. V trimming: 4 bases; J trimming: 6 bases; junction bases outside the gene matches: 4. The germline CDR1 and CDR2 sequences are SGHTA and FQGTGA. This CDR3 comprises 13 residues. CDR3 region: CASSSGTGHGYTF. The CDR3 coding sequence is TGTGCCAGCAGCTCCGGGACAGGACATGGCTACACCTTC.

The chain recombines TRBV6-4 with TRBJ2-2; the D gene is possibly TRBD1 (5 bases). Germline CDR1 is MRHNA and CDR2 is SNTAGT. This CDR3 comprises 15 residues. V dropped 5 bases and J dropped 3 bases, with 13 bases sitting between them. CDR3 sequence: CASSSLARDTGELFF. CDR3 coding DNA: TGTGCCAGCAGTTCCCTGGCCAGGGACACCGGGGAGCTGTTTTTT.

V usage is TRBV21-1 and J usage is TRBJ1-1. TRBV21-1 is termed a pseudogene. CDR3 size: 21 residues. The CDR3 region has the DNA TGTGCCAGCAGCAAAGCTAGTGTTCGGCGGACCGGGGGAGAAACGAACACTGAAGCTTTCTTT. This encodes CASSKASVRRTGGETNTEAFF.

The chain couples TRBV11-2 to TRBJ1-2; D ambiguous. Deletions cut 1 base from V and 8 bases from J, with 17 bases between. Germline assignment: CDR1 SGHAT and CDR2 FQNNGV. CDR3 size: 15 residues. The CDR3 loop reads CASSLGSSEGGGYTF. The CDR3 DNA reads TGTGCCAGCAGCTTAGGGTCCTCGGAGGGCGGCGGCTACACCTTC. The full variable domain, rest sourced from reference TRBV11-2 and TRBJ1-2, is EAGVAQSPRYKIIEKRQSVAFWCNPISGHATLYWYQQILGQGPKLLIQFQNNGVVDDSQLPKDRFSAERLKGVDSTLKIQPAKLEDSAVYLCASSLGSSEGGGYTFGSGTRLTVV.

This chain connects TRBV9 to TRBJ2-1; 13 bases are shared with TRBD2. Germline trimming cut 3 bases from V and 7 bases from J; bases unmatched to any gene: 10. The V gene's germline CDR1 is SGDLS and CDR2 YYNGEE. This CDR3 has 17 amino acids. CDR3 amino acids: CASSAPGTSGVRNEQFF. CDR3 DNA: TGTGCCAGCAGCGCCCCCGGGACTAGCGGGGTTAGGAATGAGCAGTTCTTC.

The rearrangement joins TRBV19 to TRBJ2-1; 8 bases map to TRBD2. Germline V lookup: CDR1 LNHDA, CDR2 SQIVND (reference sequence). This CDR3 comprises 15 residues. V was clipped by 7 bases and J by 10 bases; unmatched bases: 15. CDR3 nucleotide sequence: TGTGCCAGTACCCATCCAGCGGGGGCCAGCGGGGAGCAGTTCTTC. It encodes CASTHPAGASGEQFF.

The chain links TRBV7-9 to TRBJ1-2; no reliable D call. This CDR3 spans 14 amino acids. Trimming left V 1 base short and J 1 base short, with 7 bases between. From germline, CDR1 is SEHNR and CDR2 FQNEAQ (reference sequence). The DNA of the CDR3 is TGTGCCAGCAGCTTAGAGCTCCGTAACTATGGCTACACCTTC. As protein: CASSLELRNYGYTF. Supplemented by reference TRBV7-9 and TRBJ1-2, the full variable domain reads DTGVSQNPRHKITKRGQNVTFRCDPISEHNRLYWYRQTLGQGPEFLTYFQNEAQLEKSRLLSDRFSAERPKGSFSTLEIQRTEQGDSAMYLCASSLELRNYGYTFGSGTRLTVV.

CDR3 coding DNA: TGTGCCAGCTGCTCTTTAGGAGGCAATCAGCCCCAGCATTTT. Its protein product is CASCSLGGNQPQHF. The chain links TRBV27 to TRBJ1-5; D is undetermined. The CDR3 loop spans 14 amino acids. V lost 8 bases and J lost 2, with 13 bases in between. Germline V gene sequence: CDR1 MNHEY, CDR2 SMNVEV (reference sequence).

Only one count was recorded for this clone. The rearrangement joins TRBV5-1 to TRBJ1-5; no reliable D call. Trimming stripped 4 bases from V and 6 bases from J, with 17 bases between. The V gene's germline CDR1 is SGHRS and CDR2 YFSETQ. The CDR3 runs 15 residues. CDR3 region: CASSPEAASSQPQHF. DNA for the CDR3: TGCGCCAGCAGCCCTGAGGCGGCCTCGAGTCAGCCCCAGCATTTT.

V is TRBV5-6 and J is TRBJ2-4; D is perhaps TRBD2 (6 bases). V was cut by 4 bases and J by 12 bases, with 14 bases left in between. Germline V gives CDR1 SGHDT, CDR2 YYEEEE. The CDR3 contains 12 residues. CDR3 sequence: CASSDGTHGQYF. The CDR3 DNA reads as TGTGCCAGCAGCGACGGGACTCACGGTCAGTACTTC.

This chain connects TRBV21-1 to TRBJ2-7; TRBD1 is the table's D call and was not checked against the DNA. TRBV21-1 is a pseudogene locus. This CDR3 has 14 amino acids. For the CDR3, the DNA is TGTGCCAGCGGACCGGGGACAGAACCCTACGAGCAGTACTTC. Protein: CASGPGTEPYEQYF.

The chain uses TRBV9 and TRBJ1-1; 8 bases fit TRBD1. CDR1 SGDLS and CDR2 YYNGEE come from the germline V gene. CDR3 size: 15 residues. V trimming: 5 bases; J trimming: 0 bases; junction bases outside the gene matches: 6. CDR3 DNA sequence: TGTGCCAGCAGTGGGACAGGCTTCATGAACACTGAAGCTTTCTTT. This sequence encodes CASSGTGFMNTEAFF.

The chain is built from TRBV4-2 and TRBJ2-1; D is unclear. The germline V gene encodes CDR1 LGHNA and CDR2 YNFKEQ. V gave up 3 bases and J gave up 7 bases, with 7 bases separating them. This CDR3 region has 12 residues. The CDR3 region is CASSQSLNEQFF. CDR3 DNA: TGTGCCAGCAGCCAGTCACTAAATGAGCAGTTCTTC.

The chain carries TRBV19 and TRBJ2-5; 15 nucleotides match TRBD2. Germline loops: CDR1 LNHDA, CDR2 SQIVND (reference sequence). V shed 3 bases and J 3 bases; nucleotides not matched to a gene: 2. The CDR3 runs 16 residues. CDR3 loop: CASSIWTSGGEETQYF. The CDR3 coding sequence is TGTGCCAGTAGTATCTGGACTAGCGGGGGGGAAGAGACCCAGTACTTC.

The chain has TRBV6-5 and TRBJ2-7; 10 bases are a match to TRBD1. J lost 2 bases, V lost 6 bases, and 7 bases had no gene match. The CDR3 spans 15 residues. CDR1 and CDR2 (germline): MNHEY, SVGAGI. The CDR3 DNA is TGTGCCAGCAGGTCTCCGGGACAGGGGACCTACGAGCAGTACTTC. Residues: CASRSPGQGTYEQYF.

This chain joins TRBV9 and TRBJ2-3; no reliable D call. The V end was cut by 6 bases, the J end by 5 bases, with 10 bases between. Germline lookup yields CDR1 SGDLS and CDR2 YYNGEE. This CDR3 comprises 12 residues. For the CDR3, the DNA is TGTGCCAGCAAGCATGATGGAGATACGCAGTATTTT. Encoded protein: CASKHDGDTQYF.

This clone came up once. The CDR3 coding sequence is TGTGCCACCTCAGGGGGAACCCAAGAGACCCAGTACTTC. Protein sequence: CATSGGTQETQYF. The chain recombines TRBV19 with TRBJ2-5; the match to TRBD1 covers 7 bases. The CDR3 consists of 13 residues. After removal of 10 bases from V and 1 base from J, the junction contained 6 bases not matched to a gene. Per the germline V gene, CDR1 is LNHDA and CDR2 is SQIVND (reference sequence). The whole variable domain, remainder taken from reference TRBV19 and TRBJ2-5, is DGGITQSPKYLFRKEGQNVTLSCEQNLNHDAMYWYRQDPGQGLRLIYYSQIVNDFQKGDIAEGYSVSREKKESFPLTVTSAQKNPTAFYLCATSGGTQETQYFGPGTRLLVL.